The 17 T cell receptor beta chains below come from one sample, sequenced in a study of OX40 agonist ivuxolimab in advanced cancers. Clones were sequenced by immunoSEQ multiplex PCR, and TCRdb holds only the in-frame ones, with some missing. The sample holds roughly 30,000 clones; 90% are singletons and the top ten take 26%. The sample was CD4+ or CD8+ T cells sorted from blood, taken in a trial of the OX40 agonist ivuxolimab. The receptors shown here come from an adult with an advanced solid tumor such as melanoma, head and neck, liver or kidney cancer.

A single count supports this clone. This chain uses TRBV6-5 with TRBJ1-1; a weak D match, TRBD1 (6 bases). V lost 5 bases to trimming and J lost 0 bases, with 13 bases between them. The CDR3 loop spans 15 amino acids. Looked up from germline, CDR1 is MNHEY and CDR2 is SVGAGI. As DNA, the CDR3 is TGTGCCAGCAGTCTACAGGGATCGATGAACACTGAAGCTTTCTTT. It encodes CASSLQGSMNTEAFF.

The chain links TRBV27 to TRBJ2-1, with 14 positions matching TRBD2. This CDR3 contains 17 residues. V lost 4 bases and J lost 8; bases outside the gene matches: 10. CDR1 is MNHEY and CDR2 is SMNVEV in the germline V gene (reference sequence). The CDR3 DNA reads TGTGCCAGCAGTTCTAACCCCGGACTAGCGGGGGGAGATGAGCAGTTCTTC. As protein: CASSSNPGLAGGDEQFF.

The chain is built from TRBV13 and TRBJ2-5; no definite D call. Germline CDR1 is PRHDT and CDR2 is FYEKMQ (reference sequence). V dropped 1 base and J dropped 5 bases, with 8 bases sitting between them. The CDR3 has 13 residues. Here the CDR3 reads CASSLELAETQYF. CDR3 sequence (DNA): TGTGCCAGCAGCTTAGAACTGGCGGAGACCCAGTACTTC.

V usage is TRBV28 and J usage is TRBJ2-7, with no clear D. The V gene lost 3 bases and the J gene lost 2 bases, with 5 bases spanning the gap. CDR3 length: 12 residues. CDR1 MDHEN and CDR2 SYDVKM come from the germline V gene. The CDR3 region is CASSFVPYEQYF. As DNA, the CDR3 is TGTGCCAGCAGTTTTGTTCCCTACGAGCAGTACTTC.

The CDR3 region is CASNGQGRAEAFF. Written as DNA, the CDR3 is TGTGCCAGCAACGGACAGGGGAGGGCTGAAGCTTTCTTT. The chain recombines TRBV2 with TRBJ1-1, with 9 positions matching TRBD1. The germline V gene encodes CDR1 SNHLY and CDR2 FYNNEI. V gave up 7 bases and J gave up 6 bases; unmatched junction bases: 6. This CDR3 is built from 13 residues.

The chain combines TRBV5-4 with TRBJ2-1, with 8 bases identical to TRBD2. Germline CDR1 SGHNT, CDR2 YYREEE (reference sequence). The V and J ends lost 0 bases and 7 bases, in that order; junction bases with no gene match: 12. The CDR3 runs to 17 residues. In DNA, the CDR3 is TGTGCCAGCAGCTTGGAGGTCGGGGGGGCCCTAAGGAATGAGCAGTTCTTC. It specifies CASSLEVGGALRNEQFF.

This clone was seen once. V usage is TRBV5-5 and J usage is TRBJ2-5; D unclear. The CDR3 is made up of 13 amino acids. V lost 4 bases, J lost 5 bases, and 12 bases lay in between. CDR1 is SGHKS, CDR2 YYEKEE, per germline (reference sequence). As DNA, the CDR3 is TGTGCCAGCAGCCCGAGTCCTGGGGAGACCCAGTACTTC. Translation: CASSPSPGETQYF.

DNA for the CDR3: TGTGCCAGCTCGGCGGGGAACAATGAGCAGTTCTTC. Its protein product is CASSAGNNEQFF. J is TRBJ2-1 and V is TRBV9; perhaps TRBD2 as D (6 bases). The V end was cut by 7 bases, the J end by 5 bases, with 10 bases between. Germline assignment: CDR1 SGDLS and CDR2 YYNGEE. The CDR3 sequence is 12 residues long.

This chain connects TRBV28 to TRBJ2-1; the match to TRBD2 covers 12 bases. Per germline, CDR1 MDHEN and CDR2 SYDVKM. The ends lost 4 bases at V and 6 bases at J; junction bases unmatched: 10. The CDR3 runs to 17 residues. CDR3 DNA: TGTGCCAGCAGTTCCGCCCCTAGCGGGAGGGGGGGCAATGAGCAGTTCTTC. Protein: CASSSAPSGRGGNEQFF. The entire variable domain, with the rest obtained from reference TRBV28 and TRBJ2-1, is as follows: DVKVTQSSRYLVKRTGEKVFLECVQDMDHENMFWYRQDPGLGLRLIYFSYDVKMKEKGDIPEGYSVSREKKERFSLILESASTNQTSMYLCASSSAPSGRGGNEQFFGPGTRLTVL.

The chain joins TRBV5-4 to TRBJ2-7; 7 nucleotides agree with TRBD1. CDR3 length: 13 residues. The J segment lost 3 bases and the V segment lost 4 bases, leaving 4 bases of the junction unmatched. The germline V gene has CDR1 SGHNT and CDR2 YYREEE (reference sequence). The CDR3 here is CASSPGQNYEQYF. For the CDR3, the DNA is TGTGCCAGCAGCCCGGGACAGAACTACGAGCAGTACTTC. The entire variable domain, with the rest obtained from reference TRBV5-4 and TRBJ2-7, is as follows: ETGVTQSPTHLIKTRGQQVTLRCSSQSGHNTVSWYQQALGQGPQFIFQYYREEENGRGNFPPRFSGLQFPNYSSELNVNALELDDSALYLCASSPGQNYEQYFGPGTRLTVT.

This clone was seen just once. This chain connects TRBV4-1 to TRBJ2-7, with D perhaps matching TRBD2 (6 bases). Germline V gives CDR1 MGHRA, CDR2 YSYEKL. The CDR3 covers 18 residues. V lost 0 bases, J lost 1 base, and 19 bases lay in between. The CDR3 DNA reads as TGCGCCAGCAGCCAAGATGGGACCTGGGGCGGGATATCCTACGAGCAGTACTTC. Residues: CASSQDGTWGGISYEQYF.

This chain joins TRBV27 and TRBJ2-1, with D maybe TRBD1 (5 bases). Between the trimmed V and J ends, which lost 6 bases and 4 bases, there was a span of 22 bases. Germline values: CDR1 MNHEY, CDR2 SMNVEV (reference sequence). CDR3 length: 17 residues. The DNA for the CDR3 is TGTGCCAGCAGCCCTAAAAATCTAATAGGGGTTTACAATGAGCAGTTCTTC. Amino acid sequence: CASSPKNLIGVYNEQFF.

The DNA of the CDR3 is TGTGCCAGCAGCTTAGGGGACAGGGCTATCCAGAGGAACACTGAAGCTTTCTTT. Translation: CASSLGDRAIQRNTEAFF. This chain joins TRBV11-2 and TRBJ1-1; 9 bases line up with TRBD1. The CDR3 is 18 amino acids. V lost 1 base and J lost 1; bases outside the gene matches: 10. Per the germline V gene, CDR1 is SGHAT and CDR2 is FQNNGV.

The chain employs TRBV27 and TRBJ1-1, with D possibly TRBD1 on 6 matching bases. The CDR3 runs to 14 residues. V was clipped by 3 bases and J by 5 bases, with 13 bases between them. Germline loops: CDR1 MNHEY, CDR2 SMNVEV (reference sequence). CDR3 nucleotide sequence: TGTGCCAGCAGTTTTGGGGGCGTCCGGACTGAAGCTTTCTTT. Its translation: CASSFGGVRTEAFF.

A single count supports this clone. The V gene is TRBV21-1, the J gene TRBJ2-5; the table names TRBD1, a call not compared with the DNA. TRBV21-1 is a pseudogene. The CDR3 runs to 15 residues. The CDR3 reads CASSTETGGGETQYF. Written as DNA, the CDR3 is TGTGCCAGCAGCACAGAAACAGGGGGCGGAGAGACCCAGTACTTC.

The chain links TRBV9 to TRBJ2-1, with 12 nucleotides matching TRBD2. Germline V gives CDR1 SGDLS, CDR2 YYNGEE. The V gene end was trimmed by 4 bases and the J gene end by 7 bases; junction bases not matched to a gene: 12. The CDR3 extends over 17 amino acids. The CDR3 is CASSNNPLAGGWNEQFF. The CDR3 region has the DNA TGTGCCAGCAGCAACAACCCTCTAGCGGGAGGGTGGAATGAGCAGTTCTTC. The variable domain in full, completed from reference TRBV9 and TRBJ2-1, reads DSGVTQTPKHLITATGQRVTLRCSPRSGDLSVYWYQQSLDQGLQFLIQYYNGEERAKGNILERFSAQQFPDLHSELNLSSLELGDSALYFCASSNNPLAGGWNEQFFGPGTRLTVL.

The rearrangement links TRBV6-5 to TRBJ2-5; possible D gene TRBD1, 5 bases. The CDR3 loop spans 12 amino acids. Between the trimmed V and J ends, which lost 8 bases and 2 bases, there was a span of 9 bases. Germline V gives CDR1 MNHEY, CDR2 SVGAGI. DNA of the CDR3: TGTGCCAGCGGGCAGGGTCAAGAGACCCAGTACTTC. Translating it yields CASGQGQETQYF.